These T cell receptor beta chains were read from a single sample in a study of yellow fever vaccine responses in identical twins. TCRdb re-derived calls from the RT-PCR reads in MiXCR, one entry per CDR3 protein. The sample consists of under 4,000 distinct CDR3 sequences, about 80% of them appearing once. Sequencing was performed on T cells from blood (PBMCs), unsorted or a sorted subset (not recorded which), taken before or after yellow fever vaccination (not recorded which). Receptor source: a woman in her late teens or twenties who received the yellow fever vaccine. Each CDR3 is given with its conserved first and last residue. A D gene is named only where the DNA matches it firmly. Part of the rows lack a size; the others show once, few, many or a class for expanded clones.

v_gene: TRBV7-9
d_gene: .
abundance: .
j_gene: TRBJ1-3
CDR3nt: TGTGCCAGCAGCAGAGGACTTATGAACACCATATATTTT
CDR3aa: CASSRGLMNTIYF

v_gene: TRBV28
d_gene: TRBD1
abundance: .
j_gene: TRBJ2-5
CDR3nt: TGTGCCAGCAGTGGGGGACAGAAACAAGAGACCCAGTACTTC
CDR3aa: CASSGGQKQETQYF

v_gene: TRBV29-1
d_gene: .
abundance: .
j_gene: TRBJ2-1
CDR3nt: TGCAGCGTTGTTCCCCAACACGGGGCCATTGGGAATGAGCAGTTCTTC
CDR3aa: CSVVPQHGAIGNEQFF

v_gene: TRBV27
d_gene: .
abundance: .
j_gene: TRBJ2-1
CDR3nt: TGTGCCGCGCAAAATGAGCAGTTCTTC
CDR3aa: CAAQNEQFF

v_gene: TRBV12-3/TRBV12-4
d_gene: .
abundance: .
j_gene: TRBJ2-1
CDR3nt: TGTGCCAGCAGTTTAGATGAGGCGAGTCGGCAGTTCTTC
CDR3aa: CASSLDEASRQFF

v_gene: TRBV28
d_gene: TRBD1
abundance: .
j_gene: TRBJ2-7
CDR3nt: TGTGCCAACACCAAGACAGGGAACTCCTACGAGCAGTACTTC
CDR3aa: CANTKTGNSYEQYF

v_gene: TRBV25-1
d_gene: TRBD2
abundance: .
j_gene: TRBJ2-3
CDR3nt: TGTGCCAGCATGGCGGGGGGGACAGATACGCAGTATTTT
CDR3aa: CASMAGGTDTQYF

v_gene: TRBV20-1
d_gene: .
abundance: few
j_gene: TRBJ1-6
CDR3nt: TGCAGTGCTAGAGGAGAGGATGGCAGGGAGCCTAATTCACCCCTCCACTTT
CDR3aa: CSARGEDGREPNSPLHF

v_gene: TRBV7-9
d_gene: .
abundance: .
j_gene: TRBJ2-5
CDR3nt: TGTGCCAGCAGCCCGCGGGACCTTCAGTACTTC
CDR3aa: CASSPRDLQYF

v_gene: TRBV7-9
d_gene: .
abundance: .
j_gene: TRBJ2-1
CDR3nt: TGTGCCAGCAGGTCGAGGAGCTCCTACAATGAGCAGTTCTTC
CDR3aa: CASRSRSSYNEQFF

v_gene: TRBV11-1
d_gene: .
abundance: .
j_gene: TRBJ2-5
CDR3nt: TGTGCCAGCAGCTTACCGGGAGAGACCCAGTACTTC
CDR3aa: CASSLPGETQYF

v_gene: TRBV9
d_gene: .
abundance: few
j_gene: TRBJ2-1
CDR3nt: TGTGCCAGCAGCTTATCTCTGCTTGTATTGGCAGGCGAGCAGTTCTTC
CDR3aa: CASSLSLLVLAGEQFF

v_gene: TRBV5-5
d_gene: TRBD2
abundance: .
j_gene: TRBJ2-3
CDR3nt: TGTGCCAGCAGCATCGGACTAGCGGGAGGTACAGATACGCAGTATTTT
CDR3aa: CASSIGLAGGTDTQYF

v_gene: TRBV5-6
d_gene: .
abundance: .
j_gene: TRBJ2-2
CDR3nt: TGTGCCAGCAGCTCAGGCAGGTATTCCGGGGAGCTGTTTTTT
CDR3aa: CASSSGRYSGELFF

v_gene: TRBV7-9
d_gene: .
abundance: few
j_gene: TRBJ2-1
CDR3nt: TGTGCCAGCAGGGTGTCGGGGAGGAGGAATGAGCAGTTCTTC
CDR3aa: CASRVSGRRNEQFF

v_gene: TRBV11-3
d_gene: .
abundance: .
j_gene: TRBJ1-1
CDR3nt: TGTGCCAGCAGCTTAGATCTCGGGACGGTAAACACTGAAGCTTTCTTT
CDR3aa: CASSLDLGTVNTEAFF

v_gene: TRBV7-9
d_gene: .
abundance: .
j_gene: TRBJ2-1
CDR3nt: TGTGCCAGCAGCTTAGTCCTAAGCTCCTACAATGAGCAGTTCTTC
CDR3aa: CASSLVLSSYNEQFF

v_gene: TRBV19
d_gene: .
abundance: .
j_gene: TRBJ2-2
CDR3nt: TGTGCCAGTGGACGGACCGGGGAGCTGTTTTTT
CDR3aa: CASGRTGELFF

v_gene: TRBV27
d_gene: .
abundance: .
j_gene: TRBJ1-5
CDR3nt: TGTGCCAGCAGAAAGGGAGGAAATCAGCCCCAGCATTTT
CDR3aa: CASRKGGNQPQHF

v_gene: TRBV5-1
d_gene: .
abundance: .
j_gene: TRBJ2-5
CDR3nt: TGCGCCAGCAGCTTTGGGGGAAGGGAGACCCAGTACTTC
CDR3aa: CASSFGGRETQYF

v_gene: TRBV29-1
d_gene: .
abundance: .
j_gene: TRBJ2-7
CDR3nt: TGCAGCGTTGTTGGTCTCGAACACTACGAGCAGTACTTC
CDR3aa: CSVVGLEHYEQYF

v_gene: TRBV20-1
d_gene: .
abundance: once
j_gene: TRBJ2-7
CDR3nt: TGCAGTGCTAGAGGACGGCGGGACTACGAGCAGTACTTC
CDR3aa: CSARGRRDYEQYF

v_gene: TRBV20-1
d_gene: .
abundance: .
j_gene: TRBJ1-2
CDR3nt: TGCAGTGCGCAAGACTATAACTATGGCTACACCTTC
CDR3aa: CSAQDYNYGYTF

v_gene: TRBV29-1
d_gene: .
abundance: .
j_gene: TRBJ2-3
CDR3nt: TGCAGCGTTTCCAAAACTAGCACAGATACGCAGTATTTT
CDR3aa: CSVSKTSTDTQYF

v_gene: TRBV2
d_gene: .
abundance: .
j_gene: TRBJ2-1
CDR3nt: TGTGCCAGCACGCCCAGTCCTTCAATCAATGAGCAGTTCTTC
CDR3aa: CASTPSPSINEQFF

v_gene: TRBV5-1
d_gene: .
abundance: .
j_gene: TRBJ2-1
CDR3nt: TGCGCCAGCACCCCCACGCTGGGGGCCGGCAATGAGCAGTTCTTC
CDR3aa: CASTPTLGAGNEQFF

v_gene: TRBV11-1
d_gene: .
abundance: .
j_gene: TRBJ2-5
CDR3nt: TGTGCCAGCAGCTCCGTCGGCCCCAGAGAGACCCAGTACTTC
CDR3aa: CASSSVGPRETQYF

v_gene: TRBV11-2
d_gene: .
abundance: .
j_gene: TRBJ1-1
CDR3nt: TGTGCCAGCAGCCCTACAAGGGGCAACACTGAAGCTTTCTTT
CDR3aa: CASSPTRGNTEAFF

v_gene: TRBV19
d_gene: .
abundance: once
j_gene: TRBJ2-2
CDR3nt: TGTGCCAGTAGTATCAGTGACAGCATTGGCACCGGGGAGCTGTTTTTT
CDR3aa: CASSISDSIGTGELFF

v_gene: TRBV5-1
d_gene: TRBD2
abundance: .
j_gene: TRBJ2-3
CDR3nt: TGCGCCAGCAGCTTTGGACTAGACTTCGCAGATACGCAGTATTTT
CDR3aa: CASSFGLDFADTQYF

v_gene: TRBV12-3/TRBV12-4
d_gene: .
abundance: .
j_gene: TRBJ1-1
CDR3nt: TGTGCCAGCAGTTTAAGTCTAAAGGGGGACACTGAAGCTTTCTTT
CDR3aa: CASSLSLKGDTEAFF

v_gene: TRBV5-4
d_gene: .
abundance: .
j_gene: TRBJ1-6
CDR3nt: TGTGCCAGCAGCTCGGACGAGGAATATAATTCACCCCTCCACTTT
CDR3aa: CASSSDEEYNSPLHF

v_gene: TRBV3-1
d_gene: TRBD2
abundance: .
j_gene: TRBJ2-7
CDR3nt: TGTGCCAGCAGCCAAGGTTTAGGGACTAACTCCTACGAGCAGTACTTC
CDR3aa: CASSQGLGTNSYEQYF

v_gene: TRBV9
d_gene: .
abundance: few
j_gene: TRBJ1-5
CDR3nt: TGTGCCAGCAGCGCAGGCCCTTTGGGCAATCAGCCCCAGCATTTT
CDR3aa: CASSAGPLGNQPQHF

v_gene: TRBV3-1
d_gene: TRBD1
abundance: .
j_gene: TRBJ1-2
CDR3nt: TGTGCCAGCACTACAGGGGGCTATGGCTACACCTTC
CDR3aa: CASTTGGYGYTF

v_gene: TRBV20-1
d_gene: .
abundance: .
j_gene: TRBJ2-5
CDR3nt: TGCAGTGCTAGTGAGGTAGGAGAGACCCAGTACTTC
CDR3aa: CSASEVGETQYF

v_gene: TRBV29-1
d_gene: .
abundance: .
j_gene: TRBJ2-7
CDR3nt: TGCAGCGTTGAAGTCAGTCAACGGAGGAGGTACGAGCAGTACTTC
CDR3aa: CSVEVSQRRRYEQYF

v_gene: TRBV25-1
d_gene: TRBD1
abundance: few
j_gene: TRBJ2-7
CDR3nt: TGTGCCAGCAGTACGACAGGGGGTCGGTACGAGCAGTACTTC
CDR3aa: CASSTTGGRYEQYF

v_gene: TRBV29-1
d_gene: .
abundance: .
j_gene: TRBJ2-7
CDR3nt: TGCAGCGTTTCTCTAGCTTACGAGCAGTACTTC
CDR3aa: CSVSLAYEQYF

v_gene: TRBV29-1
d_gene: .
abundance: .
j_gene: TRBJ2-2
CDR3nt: TGCAGCGTTGGGGGTGGGCAGGACACCGGGGAGCTGTTTTTT
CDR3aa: CSVGGGQDTGELFF

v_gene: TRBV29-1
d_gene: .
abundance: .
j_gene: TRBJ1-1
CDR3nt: TGCAGCGGCGGGGGTGTCGACACTGAAGCTTTCTTT
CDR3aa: CSGGGVDTEAFF

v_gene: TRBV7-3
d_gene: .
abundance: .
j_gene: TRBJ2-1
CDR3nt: TGTGCCAGCAGCTTATATCCTGGTAGCTCCTACAATGAGCAGTTCTTC
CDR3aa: CASSLYPGSSYNEQFF